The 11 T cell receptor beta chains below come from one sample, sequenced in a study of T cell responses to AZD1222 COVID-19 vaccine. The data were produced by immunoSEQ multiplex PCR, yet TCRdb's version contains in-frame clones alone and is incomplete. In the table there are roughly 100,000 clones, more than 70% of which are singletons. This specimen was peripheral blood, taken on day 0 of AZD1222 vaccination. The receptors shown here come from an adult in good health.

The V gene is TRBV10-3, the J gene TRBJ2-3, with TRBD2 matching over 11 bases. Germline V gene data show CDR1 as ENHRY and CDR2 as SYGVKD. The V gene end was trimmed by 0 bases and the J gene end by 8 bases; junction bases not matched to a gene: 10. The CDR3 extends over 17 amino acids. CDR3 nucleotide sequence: TGTGCCATCAGTGAGTCGACAACTAGCGGGAGTGGTGGTACGCAGTATTTT. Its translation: CAISESTTSGSGGTQYF.

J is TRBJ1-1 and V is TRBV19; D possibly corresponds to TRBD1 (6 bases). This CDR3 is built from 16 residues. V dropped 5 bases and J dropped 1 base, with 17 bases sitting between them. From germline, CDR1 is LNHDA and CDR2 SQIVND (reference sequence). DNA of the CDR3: TGTGCCAGTAGTCCTCGATTACAGGGACAGAACACTGAAGCTTTCTTT. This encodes CASSPRLQGQNTEAFF.

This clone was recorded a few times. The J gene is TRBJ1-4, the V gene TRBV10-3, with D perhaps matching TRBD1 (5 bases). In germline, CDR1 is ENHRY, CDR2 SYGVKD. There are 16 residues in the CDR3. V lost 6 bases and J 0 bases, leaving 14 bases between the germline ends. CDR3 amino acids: CAIRGQGPATNEKLFF. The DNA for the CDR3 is TGTGCCATCAGGGGGCAGGGCCCCGCAACTAATGAAAAACTGTTTTTT.

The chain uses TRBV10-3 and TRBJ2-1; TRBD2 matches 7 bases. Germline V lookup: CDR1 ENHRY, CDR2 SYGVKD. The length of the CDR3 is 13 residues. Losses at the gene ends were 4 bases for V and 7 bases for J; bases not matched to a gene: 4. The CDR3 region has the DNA TGTGCCATCAGTGGCGCGGGGGAAAATGAGCAGTTCTTC. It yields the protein CAISGAGENEQFF.

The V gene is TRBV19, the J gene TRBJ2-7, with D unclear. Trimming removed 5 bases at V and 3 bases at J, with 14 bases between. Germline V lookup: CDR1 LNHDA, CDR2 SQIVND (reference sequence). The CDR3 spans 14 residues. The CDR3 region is CASSPQLTNYEQYF. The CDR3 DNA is TGTGCCAGTAGTCCCCAGTTGACAAACTACGAGCAGTACTTC.

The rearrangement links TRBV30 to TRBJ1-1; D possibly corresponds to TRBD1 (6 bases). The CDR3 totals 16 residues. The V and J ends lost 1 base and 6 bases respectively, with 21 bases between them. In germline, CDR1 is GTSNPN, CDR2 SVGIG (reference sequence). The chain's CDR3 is CAWSGGAWGRAAEAFF. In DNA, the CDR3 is TGTGCCTGGAGTGGGGGGGCTTGGGGCAGGGCGGCTGAAGCTTTCTTT.

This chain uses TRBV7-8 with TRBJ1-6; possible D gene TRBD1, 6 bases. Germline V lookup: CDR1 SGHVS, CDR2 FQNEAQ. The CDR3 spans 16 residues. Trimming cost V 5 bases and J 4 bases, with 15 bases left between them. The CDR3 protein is CASSTSGGVYNSPLHF. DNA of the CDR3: TGTGCCAGCAGCACCAGTGGGGGCGTTTATAATTCACCCCTCCACTTT.

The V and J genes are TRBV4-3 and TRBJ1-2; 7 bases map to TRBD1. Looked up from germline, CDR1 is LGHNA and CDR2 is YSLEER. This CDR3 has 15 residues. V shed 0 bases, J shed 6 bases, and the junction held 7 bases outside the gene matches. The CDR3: CASSQEDREGNGYTF. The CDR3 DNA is TGCGCCAGCAGCCAAGAAGACAGGGAGGGGAATGGCTACACCTTC.

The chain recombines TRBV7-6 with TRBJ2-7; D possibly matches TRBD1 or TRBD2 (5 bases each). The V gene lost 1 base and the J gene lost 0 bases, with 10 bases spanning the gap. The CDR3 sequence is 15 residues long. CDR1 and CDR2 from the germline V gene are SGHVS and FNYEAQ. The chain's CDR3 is CASSLDAGSSYEQYF. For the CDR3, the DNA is TGTGCCAGCAGCTTAGATGCAGGGAGCTCCTACGAGCAGTACTTC.

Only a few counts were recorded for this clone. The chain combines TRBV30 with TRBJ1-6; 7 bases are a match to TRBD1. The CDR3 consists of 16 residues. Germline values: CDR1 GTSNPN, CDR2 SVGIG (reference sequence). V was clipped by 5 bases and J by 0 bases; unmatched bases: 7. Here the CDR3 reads CAWGVGDSSYNSPLHF. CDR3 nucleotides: TGTGCCTGGGGGGTAGGGGACAGCTCCTATAATTCACCCCTCCACTTT. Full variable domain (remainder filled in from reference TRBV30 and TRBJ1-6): SQTIHQWPATLVQPVGSPLSLECTVEGTSNPNLYWYRQAAGRGLQLLFYSVGIGQISSEVPQNLSASRPQDRQFILSSKKLLLSDSGFYLCAWGVGDSSYNSPLHFGNGTRLTVT.

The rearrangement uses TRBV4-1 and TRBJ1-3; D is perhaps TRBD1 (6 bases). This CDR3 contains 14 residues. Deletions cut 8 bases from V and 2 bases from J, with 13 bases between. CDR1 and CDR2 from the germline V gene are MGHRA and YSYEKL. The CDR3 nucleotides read TGCGCCAGCCGGAAGGGACAAGCTGGAAACACCATATATTTT. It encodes CASRKGQAGNTIYF.